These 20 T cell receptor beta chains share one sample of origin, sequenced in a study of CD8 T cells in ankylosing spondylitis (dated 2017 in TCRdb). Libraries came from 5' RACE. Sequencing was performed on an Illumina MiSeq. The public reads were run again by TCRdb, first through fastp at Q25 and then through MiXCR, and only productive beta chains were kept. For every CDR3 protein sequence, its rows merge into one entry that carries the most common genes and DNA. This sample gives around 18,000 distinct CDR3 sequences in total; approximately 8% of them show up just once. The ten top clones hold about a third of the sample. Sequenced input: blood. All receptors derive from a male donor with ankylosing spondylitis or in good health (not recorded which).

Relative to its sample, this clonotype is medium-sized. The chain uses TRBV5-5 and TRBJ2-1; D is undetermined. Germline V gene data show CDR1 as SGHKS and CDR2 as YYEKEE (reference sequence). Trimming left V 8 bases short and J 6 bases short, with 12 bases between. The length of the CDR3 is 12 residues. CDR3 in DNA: TGTGCCAGTTCACCCAACGCCAATGAGCAGTTCTTC. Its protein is CASSPNANEQFF. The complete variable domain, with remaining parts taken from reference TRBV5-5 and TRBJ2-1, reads DAGVTQSPTHLIKTRGQQVTLRCSPISGHKSVSWYQQVLGQGPQFIFQYYEKEERGRGNFPDRFSARQFPNYSSELNVNALLLGDSALYLCASSPNANEQFFGPGTRLTVL.

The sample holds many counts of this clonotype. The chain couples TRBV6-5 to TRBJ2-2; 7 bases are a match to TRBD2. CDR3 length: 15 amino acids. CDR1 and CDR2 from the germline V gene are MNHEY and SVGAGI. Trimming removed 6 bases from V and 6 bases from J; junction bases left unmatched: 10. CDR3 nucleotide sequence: TGTGCCAGCAGCCGCGCGGGGGATGGCGCCGGGGAGCTGTTTTTT. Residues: CASSRAGDGAGELFF.

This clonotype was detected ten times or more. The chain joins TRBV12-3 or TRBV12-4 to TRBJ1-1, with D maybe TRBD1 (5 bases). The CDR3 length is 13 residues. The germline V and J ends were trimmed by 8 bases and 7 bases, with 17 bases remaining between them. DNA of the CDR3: TGTGCCAGCGTGCGAGGCGATGGGGGTGAAGCTTTCTTT. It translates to CASVRGDGGEAFF.

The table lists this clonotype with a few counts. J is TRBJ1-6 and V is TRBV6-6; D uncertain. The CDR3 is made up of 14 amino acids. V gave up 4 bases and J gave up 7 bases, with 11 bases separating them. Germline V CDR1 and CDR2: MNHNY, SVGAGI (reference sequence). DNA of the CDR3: TGTGCCAGCAGTTTGACCGGGAGAAATTCACCCCTCCACTTT. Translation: CASSLTGRNSPLHF.

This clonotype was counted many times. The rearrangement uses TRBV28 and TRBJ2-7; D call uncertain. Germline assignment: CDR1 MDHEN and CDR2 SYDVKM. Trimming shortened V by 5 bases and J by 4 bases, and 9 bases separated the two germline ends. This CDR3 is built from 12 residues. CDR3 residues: CASSPQGYEQYV. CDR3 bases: TGTGCCAGCAGTCCCCAAGGATACGAGCAGTACGTC.

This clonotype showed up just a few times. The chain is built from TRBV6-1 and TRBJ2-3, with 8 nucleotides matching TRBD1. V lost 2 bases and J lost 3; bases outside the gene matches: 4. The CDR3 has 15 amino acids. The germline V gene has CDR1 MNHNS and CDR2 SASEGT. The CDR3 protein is CASSEQGARTDTQYF. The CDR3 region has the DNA TGTGCCAGCAGTGAACAGGGGGCGAGGACAGATACGCAGTATTTT.

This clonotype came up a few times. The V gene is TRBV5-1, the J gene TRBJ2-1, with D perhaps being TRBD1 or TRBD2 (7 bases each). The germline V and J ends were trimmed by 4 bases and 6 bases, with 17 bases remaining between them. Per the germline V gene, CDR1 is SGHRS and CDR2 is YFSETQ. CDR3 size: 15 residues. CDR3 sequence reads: CASSGQGGSSNEQFF. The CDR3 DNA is TGCGCCAGCAGCGGCCAGGGGGGGAGTTCCAATGAGCAGTTCTTC.

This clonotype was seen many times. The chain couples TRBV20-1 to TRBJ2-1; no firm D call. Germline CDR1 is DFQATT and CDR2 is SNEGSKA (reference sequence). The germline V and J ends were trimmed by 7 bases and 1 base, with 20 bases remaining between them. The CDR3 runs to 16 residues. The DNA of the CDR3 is TGCAGTGTCCCTTCCGACTTTCTCAGGTCCTACAATGAGCAGTTCTTC. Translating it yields CSVPSDFLRSYNEQFF.

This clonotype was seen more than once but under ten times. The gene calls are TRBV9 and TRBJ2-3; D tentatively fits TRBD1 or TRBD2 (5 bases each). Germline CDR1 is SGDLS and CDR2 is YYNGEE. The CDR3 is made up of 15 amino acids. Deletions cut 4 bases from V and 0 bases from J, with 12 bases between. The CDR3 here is CASSSRDQSTDTQYF. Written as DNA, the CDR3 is TGTGCCAGCAGCTCCCGGGACCAAAGCACAGATACGCAGTATTTT.

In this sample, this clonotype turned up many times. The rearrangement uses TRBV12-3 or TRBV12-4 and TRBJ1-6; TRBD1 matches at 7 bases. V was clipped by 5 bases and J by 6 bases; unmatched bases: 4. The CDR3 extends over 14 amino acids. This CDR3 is CASSPQGTNSPLHF. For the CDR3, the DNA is TGTGCCAGCAGTCCACAGGGGACTAATTCACCCCTCCACTTT.

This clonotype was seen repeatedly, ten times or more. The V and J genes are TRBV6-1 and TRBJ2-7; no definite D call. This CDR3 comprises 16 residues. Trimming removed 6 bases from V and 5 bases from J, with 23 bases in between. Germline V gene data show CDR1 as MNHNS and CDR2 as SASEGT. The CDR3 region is CASRPGLGPVGNEQYF. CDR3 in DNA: TGTGCCAGCAGGCCCGGTCTCGGCCCCGTGGGCAACGAGCAGTACTTC.

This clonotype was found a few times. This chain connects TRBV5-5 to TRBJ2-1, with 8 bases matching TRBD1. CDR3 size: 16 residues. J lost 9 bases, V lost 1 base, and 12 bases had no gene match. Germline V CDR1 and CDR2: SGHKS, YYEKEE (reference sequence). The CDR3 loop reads CASSLLPTGERGEQFF. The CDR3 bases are TGTGCCAGCAGCTTGCTCCCGACAGGGGAAAGAGGTGAGCAGTTCTTC. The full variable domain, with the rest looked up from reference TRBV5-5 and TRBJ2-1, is DAGVTQSPTHLIKTRGQQVTLRCSPISGHKSVSWYQQVLGQGPQFIFQYYEKEERGRGNFPDRFSARQFPNYSSELNVNALLLGDSALYLCASSLLPTGERGEQFFGPGTRLTVL.

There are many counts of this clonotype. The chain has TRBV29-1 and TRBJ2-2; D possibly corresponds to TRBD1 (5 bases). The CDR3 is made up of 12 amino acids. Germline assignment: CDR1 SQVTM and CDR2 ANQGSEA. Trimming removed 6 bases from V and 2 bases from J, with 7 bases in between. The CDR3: CSVDSNTGELFF. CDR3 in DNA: TGCAGCGTAGACAGCAACACCGGGGAGCTGTTTTTT.

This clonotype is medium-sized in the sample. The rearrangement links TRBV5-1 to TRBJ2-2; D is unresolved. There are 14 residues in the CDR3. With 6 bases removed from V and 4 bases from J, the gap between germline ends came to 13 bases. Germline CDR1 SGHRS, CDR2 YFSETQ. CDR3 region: CASIGGALTGELFF. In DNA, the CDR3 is TGCGCCAGCATTGGCGGAGCACTCACCGGGGAGCTGTTTTTT.

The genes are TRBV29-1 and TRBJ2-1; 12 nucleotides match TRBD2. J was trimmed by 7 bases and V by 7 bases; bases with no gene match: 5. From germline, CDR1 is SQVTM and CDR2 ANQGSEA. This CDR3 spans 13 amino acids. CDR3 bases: TGCAGCGGAGCTAGCGGGAGGGGAAATGAGCAGTTCTTC. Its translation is CSGASGRGNEQFF.

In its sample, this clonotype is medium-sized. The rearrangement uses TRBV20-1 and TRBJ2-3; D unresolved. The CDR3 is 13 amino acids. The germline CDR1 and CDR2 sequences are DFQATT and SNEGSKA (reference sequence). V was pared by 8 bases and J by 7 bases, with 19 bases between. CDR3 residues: CSFLRAASYTQYF. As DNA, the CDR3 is TGCAGTTTTCTCCGGGCAGCGTCGTATACGCAGTATTTT.

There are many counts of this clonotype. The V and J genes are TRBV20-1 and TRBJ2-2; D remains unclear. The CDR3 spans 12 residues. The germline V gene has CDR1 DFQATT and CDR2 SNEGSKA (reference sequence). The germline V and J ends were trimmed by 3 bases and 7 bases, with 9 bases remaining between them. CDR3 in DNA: TGCAGTGCTAGCGCTCTGCTCGGGGAGCTGTTTTTT. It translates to CSASALLGELFF.

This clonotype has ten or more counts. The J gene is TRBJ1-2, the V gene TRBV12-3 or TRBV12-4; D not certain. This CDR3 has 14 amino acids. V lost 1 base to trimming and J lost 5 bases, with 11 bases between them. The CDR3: CASSLGFLSYGYTF. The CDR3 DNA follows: TGTGCCAGCAGTTTAGGCTTTTTGAGTTATGGCTACACCTTC.

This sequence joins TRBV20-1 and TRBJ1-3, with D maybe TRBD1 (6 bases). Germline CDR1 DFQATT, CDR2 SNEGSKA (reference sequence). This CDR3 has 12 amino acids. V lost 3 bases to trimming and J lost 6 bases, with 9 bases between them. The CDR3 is CSARTGSNTIYF. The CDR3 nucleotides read TGCAGTGCTAGGACAGGTTCAAACACCATATATTTT.

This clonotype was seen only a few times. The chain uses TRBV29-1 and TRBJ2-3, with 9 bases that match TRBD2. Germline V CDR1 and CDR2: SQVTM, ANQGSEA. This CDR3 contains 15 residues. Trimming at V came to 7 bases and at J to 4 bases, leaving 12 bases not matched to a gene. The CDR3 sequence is CSADPSGTNSDTQYF. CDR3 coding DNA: TGCAGCGCAGATCCTAGCGGGACTAATTCAGATACGCAGTATTTT.